The entry below gives a single T cell receptor (beta chain) sequence along with its context. The CDR3 contains 14 residues. With 6 bases removed from V and 1 base from J, the gap between germline ends came to 13 bases. Germline values: CDR1 SGHKS, CDR2 YYEKEE (reference sequence). Some clones are missing from TCRdb's copy, which holds only in-frame ones; the method was immunoSEQ multiplex PCR. The data contain roughly 120,000 clones, 90% of them seen just once; the ten biggest clones take up 0.65% to 0.95%. These data belong to a study of T cell clones after liver transplantation. The receptor was isolated from a human patient who received a liver transplant. Some T cells here may be from the graft donor. Sequences were derived from CD4+ T cells from blood, sampled 12 months after liver transplant. The rearrangement uses TRBV5-5 and TRBJ1-1; D is unclear. The CDR3 nucleotides are TGTGCCAGCAACGTTGGGCACGCGAACACTGAAGCTTTCTTT. It codes for CASNVGHANTEAFF.